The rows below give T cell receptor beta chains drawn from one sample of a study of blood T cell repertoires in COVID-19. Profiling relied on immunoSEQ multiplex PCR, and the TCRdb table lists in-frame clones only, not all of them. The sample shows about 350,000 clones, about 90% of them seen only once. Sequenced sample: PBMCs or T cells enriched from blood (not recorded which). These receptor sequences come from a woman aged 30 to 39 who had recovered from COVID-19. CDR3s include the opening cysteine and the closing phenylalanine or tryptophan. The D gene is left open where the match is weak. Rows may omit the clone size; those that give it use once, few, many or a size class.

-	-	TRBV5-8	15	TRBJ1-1	TGTGCCAGCAGCTTGGAGTTGGGGGGAAACACTGAAGCTTTCTTT	CASSLELGGNTEAFF
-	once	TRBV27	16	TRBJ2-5	TGTGCCAGCAGTTCCCCCCTTAGAGGCGTGGGGCAGACCCAGTACTTC	CASSSPLRGVGQTQYF
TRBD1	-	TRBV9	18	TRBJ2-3	TGTGCCAGCAGCGAACAGGGGGTTGATTACTCTAGCACAGATACGCAGTATTTT	CASSEQGVDYSSTDTQYF
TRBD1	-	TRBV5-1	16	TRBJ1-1	TGCGCCAGCAGCTCAAACTTTCCGGGACAGGGCTACGAAGCTTTCTTT	CASSSNFPGQGYEAFF
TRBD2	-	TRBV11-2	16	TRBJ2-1	TGTGCCAGCAGCCCGGGGGCGCTAGCGGGAGTCAATGAGCAGTTCTTC	CASSPGALAGVNEQFF
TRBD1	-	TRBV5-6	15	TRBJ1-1	TGTGCCAGCAGCTTGGGAGGGACAGGGGGGACTGAAGCTTTCTTT	CASSLGGTGGTEAFF
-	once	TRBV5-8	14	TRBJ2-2	TGTGCCAGCAGCGTCCACGGGAACACCGGGGAGCTGTTTTTT	CASSVHGNTGELFF
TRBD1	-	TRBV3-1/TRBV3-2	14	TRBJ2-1	TGTGCCAGCCGCCGGACAGGGGCCTACAATGGGCAGTTCTTC	CASRRTGAYNGQFF
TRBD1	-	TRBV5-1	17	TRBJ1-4	TGCGCCAGCAGCCGCACTAGTGCGACAGGGCCTAATGAAAAACTGTTTTTT	CASSRTSATGPNEKLFF
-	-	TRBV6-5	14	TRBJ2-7	TGTGCCAGCGGACTTGGGGGCGGACCCTACGAGCAGTACTTC	CASGLGGGPYEQYF
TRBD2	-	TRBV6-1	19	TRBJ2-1	TGTGCCAGCAGTGAAGGGGGCTTGTCTAGCGGGAATTTTATGGATGAGCAGTTCTTC	CASSEGGLSSGNFMDEQFF
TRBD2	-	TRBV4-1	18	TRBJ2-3	TGCGCCAGCAGTGCCGGACTAGCGGCTTTGGGTGGGACAGATACGCAGTATTTT	CASSAGLAALGGTDTQYF
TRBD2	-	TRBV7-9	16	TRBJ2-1	TGTGCCAGCAGCTCGCTGACTAGCGGGACATGGGGTGAGCAGTTCTTC	CASSSLTSGTWGEQFF
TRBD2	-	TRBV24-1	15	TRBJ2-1	TGTGCCACCAGCCTAGCGGGAGCGGCCTACAATGAGCAGTTCTTC	CATSLAGAAYNEQFF
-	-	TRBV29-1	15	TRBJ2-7	TGCAGCGTGCTGGTATGGCTCCGAGGACTCTACGAGCAGTACTTC	CSVLVWLRGLYEQYF
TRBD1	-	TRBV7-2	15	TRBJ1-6	TGTGCCAGCAGCTTAGTCGGGACAGGCACCTCACCCCTCCACTTT	CASSLVGTGTSPLHF
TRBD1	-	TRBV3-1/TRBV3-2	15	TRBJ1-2	TGTGCCAGCAGCCACCCGGAAACAGGGGTCTATGGCTACACCTTC	CASSHPETGVYGYTF
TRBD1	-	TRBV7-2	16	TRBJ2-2	TGTGCCAGCAGCTCCCCCGGGACAGGGCACACCGGGGAGCTGTTTTTT	CASSSPGTGHTGELFF
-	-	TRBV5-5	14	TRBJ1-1	TGTGCCAGCAGCTTGGTCGGAGGGTTAGTTGAAGCTTTCTTT	CASSLVGGLVEAFF
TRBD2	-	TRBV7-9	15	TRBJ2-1	TGTGCCAGCAGCCCTTTCGGGGGGGGGTACAATGAGCAGTTCTTC	CASSPFGGGYNEQFF
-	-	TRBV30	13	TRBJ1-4	TGTGCCTGGAGTGTCAGGGGTAATGAAAAACTGTTTTTT	CAWSVRGNEKLFF
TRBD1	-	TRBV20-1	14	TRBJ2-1	TGCAGTGCTAGTGGGGCAGGGGGCTACGATGAGCAGTTCTTC	CSASGAGGYDEQFF
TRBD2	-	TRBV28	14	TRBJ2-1	TGTGCCAGCAGTCCCGGGACTAGCGGGAGTGAGCAGTTCTTC	CASSPGTSGSEQFF
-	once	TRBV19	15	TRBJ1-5	TGTGCCAGTAGTCCTGGAGACCAAGGCTATCAGCCCCAGCATTTT	CASSPGDQGYQPQHF
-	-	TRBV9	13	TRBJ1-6	TGTGCCAGCAGCCACGCTGGGCTTTCACCCCTCCACTTT	CASSHAGLSPLHF
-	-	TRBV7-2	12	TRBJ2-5	TGTGCCAGCAGCATAAAACAGGGAACCCAGTACTTC	CASSIKQGTQYF
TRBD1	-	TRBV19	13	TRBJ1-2	TGTGCCAGTAGTGCGCGACAGGGCTGGGGCTACACCTTC	CASSARQGWGYTF
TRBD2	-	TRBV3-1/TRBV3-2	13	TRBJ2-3	TGTGCCAGCAGCCCGGGGGGATTAGATACGCAGTATTTT	CASSPGGLDTQYF
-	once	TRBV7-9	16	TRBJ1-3	TGTGCCAGCAGCTTAGCGGTCCGAGGCACTGGAAACACCATATATTTT	CASSLAVRGTGNTIYF
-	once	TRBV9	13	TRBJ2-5	TGTGCCGGCGCCACGGGAGTGGGAGAGACCCAGTACTTC	CAGATGVGETQYF
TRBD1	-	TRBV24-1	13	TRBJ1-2	TGTGCCACCAGAGCCGGGACAGGCGATGGCTACACCTTC	CATRAGTGDGYTF
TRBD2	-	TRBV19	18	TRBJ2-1	TGTGCCAGTAGTATAGATCTATTAGGACTAGCGGAGTACAATGAGCAGTTCTTC	CASSIDLLGLAEYNEQFF
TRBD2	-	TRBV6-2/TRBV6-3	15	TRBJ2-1	TGTGCCAGCAGTTACGGGACTAGCGGGAACAATGAGCAGTTCTTC	CASSYGTSGNNEQFF
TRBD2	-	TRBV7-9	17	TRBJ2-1	TGTGCCAGCAGCTTAAGCGGGACTAGCGGGGGGGCGAATGAGCAGTTCTTC	CASSLSGTSGGANEQFF
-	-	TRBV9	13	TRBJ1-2	TGTGCCAGCAGCGTACCTGGGGGCATAGGCTACACCTTC	CASSVPGGIGYTF
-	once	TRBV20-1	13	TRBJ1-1	TGCAGTGCTAGTTTGGCAGGGAACACTGAAGCTTTCTTT	CSASLAGNTEAFF
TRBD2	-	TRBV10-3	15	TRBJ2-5	TGTGCCATCAGTGAGTCAAGACTAGCGGGAGAGACCCAGTACTTC	CAISESRLAGETQYF
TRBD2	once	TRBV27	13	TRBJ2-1	TGTGCCAGCAGGAGCGGGGCATACAATGAGCAGTTCTTC	CASRSGAYNEQFF
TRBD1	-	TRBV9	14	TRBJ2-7	TGTGCCAGCAGCTCGGGACAGGGGGTTAGGGAGCAGTACTTC	CASSSGQGVREQYF
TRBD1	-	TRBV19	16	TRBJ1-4	TGTGCCAGTAGCCAGGACAGGGTTGCAACTAATGAAAAACTGTTTTTT	CASSQDRVATNEKLFF
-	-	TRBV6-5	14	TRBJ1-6	TGTGCCAGCAGAGAGCTGGGACTACACTCACCCCTCCACTTT	CASRELGLHSPLHF
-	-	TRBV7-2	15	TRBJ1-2	TGTGCCAGCAGCTTAAATCAAGGGGTGATCTATGGCTACACCTTC	CASSLNQGVIYGYTF
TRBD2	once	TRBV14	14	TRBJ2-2	TGTGCCAGCAGCCGCACCATGTCTAGCGGGAAGCTGTTTTTT	CASSRTMSSGKLFF
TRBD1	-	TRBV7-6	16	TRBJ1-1	TGTGCCAGCAGCTTAGCCCCACAGGGGGCGGGCACTGAAGCTTTCTTT	CASSLAPQGAGTEAFF
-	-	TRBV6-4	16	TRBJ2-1	TGTGCCAGCGCGGGCGGGACGGCGAAAGGGCTAAGTGAGCAGTTCTTC	CASAGGTAKGLSEQFF
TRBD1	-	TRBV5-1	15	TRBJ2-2	TGCGCCAGCAGCTACAGGGGCCCGAACACCGGGGAGCTGTTTTTT	CASSYRGPNTGELFF
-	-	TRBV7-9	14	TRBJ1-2	TGTGCCAGCAGCCAGGACAAAGCGCGTTATGGCTACACCTTC	CASSQDKARYGYTF
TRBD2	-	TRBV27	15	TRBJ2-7	TGTGCCAGCAGTTCGACAAGCGGGAGGTGGTACGAGCAGTACTTC	CASSSTSGRWYEQYF
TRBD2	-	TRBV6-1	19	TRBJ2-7	TGTGCCAGCAGTGACCTGAGACTAGCGGGAGAGCCCTTTTTGGGAGAGCAGTACTTC	CASSDLRLAGEPFLGEQYF
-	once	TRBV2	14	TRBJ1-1	TGTGCCAGCAGTATAAGAGGCCGGAACACTGAAGCTTTCTTT	CASSIRGRNTEAFF
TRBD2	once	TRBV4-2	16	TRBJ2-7	TGTGCCAGCAGCCAAGATGGGGCTAGCGGGAGCTACGAGCAGTACTTC	CASSQDGASGSYEQYF
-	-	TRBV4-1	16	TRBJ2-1	TGCGCCAGCAGCCAAGATTGGTCGAGCTCCTACAATGAGCAGTTCTTC	CASSQDWSSSYNEQFF
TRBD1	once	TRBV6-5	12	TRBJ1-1	TGTGCCAGCAGACAGGGGGCTACTGAAGCTTTCTTT	CASRQGATEAFF
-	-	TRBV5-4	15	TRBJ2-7	TGTGCCAGCAGCGCCCGGGACGGGAGCTCCTACGAGCAGTACTTC	CASSARDGSSYEQYF
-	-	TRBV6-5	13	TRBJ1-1	TGTGCCAGCAGTTTACAGGGTGAAACTGAAGCTTTCTTT	CASSLQGETEAFF
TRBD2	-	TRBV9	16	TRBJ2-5	TGTGCCAGCAGCAGCCTCAGCGGGGGGGCAGGAGAGACCCAGTACTTC	CASSSLSGGAGETQYF
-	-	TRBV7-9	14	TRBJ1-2	TGTGCCAGCAGCTTAGACGGGAGCGGCTATGGCTACACCTTC	CASSLDGSGYGYTF